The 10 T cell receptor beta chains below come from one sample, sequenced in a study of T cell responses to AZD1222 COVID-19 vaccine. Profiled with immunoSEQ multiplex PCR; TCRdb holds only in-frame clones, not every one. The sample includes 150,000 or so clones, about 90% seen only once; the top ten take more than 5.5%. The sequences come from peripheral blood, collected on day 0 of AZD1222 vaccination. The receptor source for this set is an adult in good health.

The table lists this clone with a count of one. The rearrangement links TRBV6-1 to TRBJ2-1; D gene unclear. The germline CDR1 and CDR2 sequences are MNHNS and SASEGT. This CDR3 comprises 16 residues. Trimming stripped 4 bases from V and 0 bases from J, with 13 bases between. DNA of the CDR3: TGTGCCAGCAGTGGTCAGGCCCGCAGCTCCTACAATGAGCAGTTCTTC. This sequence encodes CASSGQARSSYNEQFF.

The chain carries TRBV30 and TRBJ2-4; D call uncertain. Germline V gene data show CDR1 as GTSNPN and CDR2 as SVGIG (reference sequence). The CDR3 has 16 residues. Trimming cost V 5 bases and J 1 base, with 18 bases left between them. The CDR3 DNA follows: TGTGCCTGGGTAAGAGGTAGGAAGATGGCCAAAAACATTCAGTACTTC. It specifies CAWVRGRKMAKNIQYF.

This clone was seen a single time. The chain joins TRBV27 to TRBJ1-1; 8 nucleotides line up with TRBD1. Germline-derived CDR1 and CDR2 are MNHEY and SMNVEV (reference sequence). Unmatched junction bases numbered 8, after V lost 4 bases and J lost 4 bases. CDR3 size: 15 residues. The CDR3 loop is CASSYLGQGATEAFF. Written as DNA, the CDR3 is TGTGCCAGCAGTTACCTAGGACAGGGAGCCACTGAAGCTTTCTTT.

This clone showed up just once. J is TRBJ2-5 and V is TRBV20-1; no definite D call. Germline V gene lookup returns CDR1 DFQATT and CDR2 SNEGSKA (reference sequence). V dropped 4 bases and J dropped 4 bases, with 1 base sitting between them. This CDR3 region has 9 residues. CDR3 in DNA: TGCAGTGCTATAGAGACCCAGTACTTC. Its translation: CSAIETQYF.

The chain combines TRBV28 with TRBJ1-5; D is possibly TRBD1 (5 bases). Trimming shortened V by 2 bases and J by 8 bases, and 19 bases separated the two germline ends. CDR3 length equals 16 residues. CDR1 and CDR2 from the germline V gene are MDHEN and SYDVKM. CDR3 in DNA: TGTGCCAGCAGTTTAATTGATAGGGCCCCCAGGGAGCCCCAGCATTTT. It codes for CASSLIDRAPREPQHF.

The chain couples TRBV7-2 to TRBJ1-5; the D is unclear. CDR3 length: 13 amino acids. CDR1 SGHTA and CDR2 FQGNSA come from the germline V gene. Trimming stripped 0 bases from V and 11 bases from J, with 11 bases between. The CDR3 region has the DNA TGTGCCAGCAGCTTAGCTCTATACGCGACCCAGCATTTT. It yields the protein CASSLALYATQHF.

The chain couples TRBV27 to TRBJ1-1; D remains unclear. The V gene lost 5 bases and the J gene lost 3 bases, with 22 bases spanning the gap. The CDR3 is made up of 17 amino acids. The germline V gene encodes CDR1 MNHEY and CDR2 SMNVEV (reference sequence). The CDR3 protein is CASSPHLGFSDDTEAFF. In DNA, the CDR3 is TGTGCCAGCAGTCCGCACCTCGGATTCTCGGATGACACTGAAGCTTTCTTT.

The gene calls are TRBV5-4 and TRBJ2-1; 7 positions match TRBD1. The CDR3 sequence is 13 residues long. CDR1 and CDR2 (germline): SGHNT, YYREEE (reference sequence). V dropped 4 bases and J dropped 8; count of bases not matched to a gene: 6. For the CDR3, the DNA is TGTGCCAGCAGCCCCATTGACAGGGATGAGCAGTTCTTC. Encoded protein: CASSPIDRDEQFF.

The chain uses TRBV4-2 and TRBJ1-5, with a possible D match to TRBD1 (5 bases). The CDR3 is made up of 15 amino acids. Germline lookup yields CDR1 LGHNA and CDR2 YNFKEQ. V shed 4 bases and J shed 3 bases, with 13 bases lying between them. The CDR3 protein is CASSLAGTDNQPQHF. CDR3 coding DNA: TGTGCCAGCAGCCTGGCCGGGACCGACAATCAGCCCCAGCATTTT.

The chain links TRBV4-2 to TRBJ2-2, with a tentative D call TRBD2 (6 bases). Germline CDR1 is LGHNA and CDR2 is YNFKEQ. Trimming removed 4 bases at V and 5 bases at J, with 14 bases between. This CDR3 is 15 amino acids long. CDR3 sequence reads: CASSPGIAETGELFF. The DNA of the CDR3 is TGTGCCAGCAGCCCCGGGATAGCGGAAACCGGGGAGCTGTTTTTT.